The T cell receptor (beta chain) described here comes from a study of cytomegalovirus exposure and HLA in healthy donors. It was with 60 Vbeta and 13 Jbeta primers that the PCR ran. Only in-frame clones appear in the TCRdb table, and some are missing; sequencing was by immunoSEQ multiplex PCR. Among 150,000 to 200,000 clones listed, approximately 72% were seen once. This CDR3 has 16 residues. CDR1 SGHDT and CDR2 YYEEEE come from the germline V gene. V lost 5 bases to trimming and J lost 1 base, with 15 bases between them. Of note for this clone: Its antigen is undetermined.

The study's findings and limits: It was 164 TCR beta chains that were listed as cytomegalovirus-associated. A few of the chains that were CMV-associated were confirmed in vitro to be specific for CMV antigens. Most likely, a cluster of highly shared sequence variants arose as a sequencing artifact.

This sequence was found in a human donor in good health. The rearrangement uses TRBV5-6 and TRBJ1-4, with D tentatively TRBD1 (6 bases). The sample consisted of PBMCs. The CDR3 bases are TGTGCCAGCAGTTACACAGGGTTCCAAACTAATGAAAAACTGTTTTTT. Translating it yields CASSYTGFQTNEKLFF.